This T cell receptor beta chain derives from a study of CD4 T cells in relation to SARS-CoV-2 and coronaviruses. Study details: ViraFEST: roughly 10-day antigen culture of PBMCs, then TCR beta CDR3 sequencing. General study findings and limits: No crossreactivity against non-spike viral proteins was tested here.

This clone has only a few counts. Its specificity is not known. Naive and memory CD4+ T cells were cultured with CEF, then survey-sequenced. Only in-frame clones appear in the TCRdb table, and some are missing; sequencing was by immunoSEQ multiplex PCR. The table shows roughly 38,000 clones, with nearly 85% occurring only once. Germline V gives CDR1 SQVTM, CDR2 ANQGSEA. The CDR3 sequence is 11 residues long. V shed 7 bases and J 3 bases; nucleotides not matched to a gene: 2. The TCR comes from an adult with COVID-19. Material for sequencing was naive CD4+ T cells from PBMCs, cultured in vitro. Subset denoted: naive CD4+ T cells isolated by negative enrichment. This rearrangement joins TRBV29-1 to TRBJ2-7; 8 positions match TRBD2. CDR3 in DNA: TGCAGCGCCGGGGGGGACTACGAGCAGTACTTC. It codes for CSAGGDYEQYF.